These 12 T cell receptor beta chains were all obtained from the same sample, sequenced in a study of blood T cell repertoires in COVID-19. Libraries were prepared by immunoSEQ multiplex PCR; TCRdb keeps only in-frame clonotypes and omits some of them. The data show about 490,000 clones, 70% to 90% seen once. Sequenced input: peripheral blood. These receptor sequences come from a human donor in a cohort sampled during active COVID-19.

The CDR3 spells CASKDYTGTSTDTQYF. DNA for the CDR3: TGTGCCAGCAAAGACTATACGGGGACTTCCACAGATACGCAGTATTTT. J is TRBJ2-3 and V is TRBV19; weak D call: TRBD2 (6 bases). The CDR3 runs to 16 residues. Germline CDR1 reads LNHDA; CDR2 reads SQIVND (reference sequence). V was shortened by 9 bases and J by 2 bases, with 21 bases between the two germline ends.

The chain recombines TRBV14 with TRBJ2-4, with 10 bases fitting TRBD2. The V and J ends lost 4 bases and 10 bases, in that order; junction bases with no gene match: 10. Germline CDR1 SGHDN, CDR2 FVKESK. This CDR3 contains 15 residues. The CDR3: CASSLGTSESRIQYF. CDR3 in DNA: TGTGCCAGCAGCCTGGGGACTAGCGAGAGTAGAATTCAGTACTTC.

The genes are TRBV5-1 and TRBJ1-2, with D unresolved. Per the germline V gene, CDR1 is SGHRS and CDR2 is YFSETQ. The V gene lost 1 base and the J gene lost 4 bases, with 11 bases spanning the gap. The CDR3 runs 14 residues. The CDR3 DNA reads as TGCGCCAGCAGCTTGTACCAGAACATCTATGGCTACACCTTC. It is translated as CASSLYQNIYGYTF.

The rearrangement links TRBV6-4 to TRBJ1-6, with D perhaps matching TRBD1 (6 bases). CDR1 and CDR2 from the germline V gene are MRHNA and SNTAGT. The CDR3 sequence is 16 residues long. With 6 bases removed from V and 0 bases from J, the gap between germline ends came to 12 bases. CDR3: CASRVDRSSYNSPLHF. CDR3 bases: TGTGCCAGCAGGGTCGACAGGAGCTCCTATAATTCACCCCTCCACTTT.

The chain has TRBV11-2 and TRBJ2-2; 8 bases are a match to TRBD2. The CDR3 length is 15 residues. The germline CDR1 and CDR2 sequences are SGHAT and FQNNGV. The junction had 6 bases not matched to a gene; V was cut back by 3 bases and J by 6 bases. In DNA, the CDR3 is TGTGCCAGCAGCTTGGGACTAGTTTTCGCCGGGGAGCTGTTTTTT. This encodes CASSLGLVFAGELFF.

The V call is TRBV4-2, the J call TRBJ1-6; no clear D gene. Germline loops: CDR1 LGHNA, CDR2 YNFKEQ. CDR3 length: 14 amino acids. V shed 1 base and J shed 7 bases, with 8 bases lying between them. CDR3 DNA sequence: TGTGCCAGCAGCCAAGTGAACCTAAATTCACCCCTCCACTTT. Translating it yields CASSQVNLNSPLHF.

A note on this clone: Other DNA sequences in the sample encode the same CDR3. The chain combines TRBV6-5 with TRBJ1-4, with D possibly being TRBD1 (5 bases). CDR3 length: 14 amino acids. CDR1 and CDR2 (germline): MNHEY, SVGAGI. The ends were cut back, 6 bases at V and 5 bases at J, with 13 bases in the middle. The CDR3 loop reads CASSYDRRNEKLFF. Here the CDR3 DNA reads TGTGCCAGCAGCTACGACAGACGAAATGAAAAACTGTTTTTT.

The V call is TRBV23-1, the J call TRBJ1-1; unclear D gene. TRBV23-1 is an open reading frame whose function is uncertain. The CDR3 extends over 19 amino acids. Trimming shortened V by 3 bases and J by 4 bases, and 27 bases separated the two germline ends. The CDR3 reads CASSQVVGAPTVRGTEAFF. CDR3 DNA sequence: TGCGCCAGCAGTCAGGTGGTCGGCGCCCCGACTGTTCGGGGCACTGAAGCTTTCTTT.

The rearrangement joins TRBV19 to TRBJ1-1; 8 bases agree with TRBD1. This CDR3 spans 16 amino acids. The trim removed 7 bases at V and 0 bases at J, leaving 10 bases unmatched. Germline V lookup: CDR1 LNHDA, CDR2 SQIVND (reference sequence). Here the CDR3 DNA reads TGTGCCAGTACCACACATGGACAGGGATTGAACACTGAAGCTTTCTTT. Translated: CASTTHGQGLNTEAFF.

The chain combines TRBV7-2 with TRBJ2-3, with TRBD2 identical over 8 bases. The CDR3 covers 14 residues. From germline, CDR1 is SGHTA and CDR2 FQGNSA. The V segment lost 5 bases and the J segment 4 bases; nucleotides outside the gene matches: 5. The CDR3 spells CASSPGGGSDTQYF. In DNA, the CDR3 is TGTGCCAGCAGCCCAGGCGGGGGGTCAGATACGCAGTATTTT. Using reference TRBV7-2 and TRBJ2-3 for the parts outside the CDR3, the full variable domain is GAGVSQSPSNKVTEKGKDVELRCDPISGHTALYWYRQSLGQGLEFLIYFQGNSAPDKSGLPSDRFSAERTGGSVSTLTIQRTQQEDSAVYLCASSPGGGSDTQYFGPGTRLTVL.

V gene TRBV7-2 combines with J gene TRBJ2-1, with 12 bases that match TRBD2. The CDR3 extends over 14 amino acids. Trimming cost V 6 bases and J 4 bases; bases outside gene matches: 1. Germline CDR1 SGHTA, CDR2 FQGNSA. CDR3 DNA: TGTGCCAGCAGGACTAGCGGGGGATACAATGAGCAGTTCTTC. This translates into CASRTSGGYNEQFF.

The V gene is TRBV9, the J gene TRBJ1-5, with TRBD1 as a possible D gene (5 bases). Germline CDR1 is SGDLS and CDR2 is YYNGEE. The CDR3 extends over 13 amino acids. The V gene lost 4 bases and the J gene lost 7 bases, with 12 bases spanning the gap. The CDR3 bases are TGTGCCAGCAGCCCTGGGGGGGGGCAGCCCCAGCATTTT. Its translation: CASSPGGGQPQHF.